The rows below give T cell receptor beta chains drawn from one sample of a study of blood T cell repertoires in COVID-19. The assay was immunoSEQ multiplex PCR, and TCRdb's table has in-frame clones only and misses some. The repertoire holds about 74,000 clones, 70% to 80% seen once, with 15% to 20% in the top ten. The material sequenced was peripheral blood. These TCRs come from a man in his 70s with active or convalescent COVID-19. The CDR3 runs from the conserved cysteine through the conserved F or W. D genes are given only for firm matches. Clone size appears in some rows only: once, few, many, or a class for an expanded clone.

V	J	D	size	DNA	CDR3
TRBV3-1/TRBV3-2	TRBJ2-7	TRBD2	NA	TGTGCCAGCACCTCGGCGGGGGGCTCCTACGAGCAGTACTTC	CASTSAGGSYEQYF
TRBV3-1/TRBV3-2	TRBJ2-3	NA	once	TGTGCCAGCAGCCCCCTTCGGGGGAATGTGCAGTATTTT	CASSPLRGNVQYF
TRBV10-3	TRBJ2-7	TRBD2	NA	TGTGCCATCCGGCCAGCGGGGGGCAACGAGCAGTACTTC	CAIRPAGGNEQYF
TRBV28	TRBJ1-6	NA	NA	TGTGCCAGCAGTTTGCGAGAAAATTCACCCCTCCACTTT	CASSLRENSPLHF
TRBV29-1	TRBJ1-4	NA	NA	TGCAGCGTAAGGGAGGGAAATGAAAAACTGTTTTTT	CSVREGNEKLFF
TRBV3-1/TRBV3-2	TRBJ1-3	NA	NA	TGTGCCAGCAAAGACGACAGTGGAAACACCATATATTTT	CASKDDSGNTIYF
TRBV6-5	TRBJ1-5	NA	NA	TGTGCCAGCAGCGGGAGAAACAATCAGCCCCAGCATTTT	CASSGRNNQPQHF
TRBV29-1	TRBJ1-1	NA	NA	TGCAGCGTGGGGGCTGGGGGTTTGGCTTTCTTT	CSVGAGGLAFF
TRBV9	TRBJ2-5	TRBD2	many	TGTGCCAGCAGTCTCGCTAGCGGACCCCAAGAGACCCAGTACTTC	CASSLASGPQETQYF
TRBV29-1	TRBJ2-5	TRBD1	NA	TGCAGCGTTGGGGGACAGGGAGCGACCCAGTACTTC	CSVGGQGATQYF
TRBV7-8	TRBJ1-1	NA	NA	TGTGCCAGCAGCTTAATGGGCCAGAACACTGAAGCTTTCTTT	CASSLMGQNTEAFF
TRBV10-2	TRBJ2-7	NA	NA	TGCGCCAGCATTCCGGGCCCAGGGGCCTACGAGCAGTACTTC	CASIPGPGAYEQYF
TRBV5-5	TRBJ2-5	NA	NA	TGTGCCAGCAGCTCAAGCCTCCCTACTAGTGGAGAGACCCAGTACTTC	CASSSSLPTSGETQYF
TRBV5-1	TRBJ2-4	NA	NA	TGCGCCAGCAGCTTTCAGGGGCCAGCCAAAAACATTCAGTACTTC	CASSFQGPAKNIQYF
TRBV7-9	TRBJ2-5	TRBD1	NA	TGTGCCAGCAGCTTTACCTCAGGGACAGTACCACAAGAGACCCAGTACTTC	CASSFTSGTVPQETQYF
TRBV5-1	TRBJ2-5	TRBD2	NA	TGCGCCAGCAGCCAGAAAACTTTTGAGGGACTAGGAGAGACCCAGTACTTC	CASSQKTFEGLGETQYF
TRBV5-1	TRBJ1-1	NA	NA	TGCGCCAGCAGCTTACAGGGAAAGAACACTGAAGCTTTCTTT	CASSLQGKNTEAFF
TRBV6-5	TRBJ2-7	NA	few	TGTGCCAGCAGTTATGACGGGATCAGCTCCTACGAGCAGTACTTC	CASSYDGISSYEQYF
TRBV12-3/TRBV12-4	TRBJ2-1	NA	NA	TGTGCCAGCAGGGAGAACAATGAGCAGTTCTTC	CASRENNEQFF
TRBV4-2	TRBJ2-3	NA	NA	TGTGCCAGCAGCCTCGAAAACGGGTTGGTCACTGTATGGAGCACAGATACGCAGTATTTT	CASSLENGLVTVWSTDTQYF
TRBV6-1	TRBJ2-7	NA	once	TGTGCCAGCAGTGAAAAAACTGGGCCCTACGAGCAGTACTTC	CASSEKTGPYEQYF
TRBV5-6	TRBJ1-4	NA	NA	TGTGCCAGCAGCCGCGGCGAGGGCCGAAGTGAAAAACTGTTTTTT	CASSRGEGRSEKLFF
TRBV6-2/TRBV6-3	TRBJ1-1	TRBD1	once	TGTGCCAGCAGTCTTTTGGGACAGACGGTTGAAGCTTTCTTT	CASSLLGQTVEAFF
TRBV25-1	TRBJ2-3	TRBD1	NA	TGTGCCAGCAGTGTGAGGACAGGGTTGGGGACAGATACGCAGTATTTT	CASSVRTGLGTDTQYF
TRBV5-1	TRBJ1-2	NA	NA	TGCGCCAGCAGCTTACAGGGTTTCGGCGGTGGCTACACCTTC	CASSLQGFGGGYTF
TRBV9	TRBJ2-3	TRBD2	few	TGTGCCAGCAGCGTACAAGCGGGGATGGCGGATACGCAGTATTTT	CASSVQAGMADTQYF
TRBV2	TRBJ2-7	TRBD1	NA	TGTGCCAGCACCCGCCCTCCACAGGGGCATTCCTACGAGCAGTACTTC	CASTRPPQGHSYEQYF
TRBV9	TRBJ1-2	NA	NA	TGTGCCAGCAGCGTAGCTACCAGGGGCTATGGCTACACCTTC	CASSVATRGYGYTF
TRBV30	TRBJ1-2	TRBD1	NA	TGTGCCTGGAGTCCACCCGGGACAGGGGGCCCGAATGGCTACACCTTC	CAWSPPGTGGPNGYTF
TRBV7-6	TRBJ2-3	NA	once	TGTGCCAGCAGCCCATGGGGCGGATACACAGATACGCAGTATTTT	CASSPWGGYTDTQYF
TRBV7-9	TRBJ2-2	TRBD1	NA	TGTGCCAGCAGCCGGGACAGGGGTACCGGGGAGCTGTTTTTT	CASSRDRGTGELFF
TRBV18	TRBJ1-5	NA	NA	TGTGCCAGCTCACGGGGGGGCAATCAGCCCCAGCATTTT	CASSRGGNQPQHF
TRBV4-1	TRBJ1-2	TRBD1	NA	TGCGCCAGCAGCCAAGAAGGGACCCGGGACAGATTCTACTATGGCTACACCTTC	CASSQEGTRDRFYYGYTF
TRBV7-9	TRBJ1-1	NA	NA	TGTGCCAGCAGCGATTGGACGGGGGCTGAAGCTTTCTTT	CASSDWTGAEAFF
TRBV5-1	TRBJ1-3	TRBD1	NA	TGCGCCAGCAGCGTAAGACAGGGGTCCTTCTCTGGAAACACCATATATTTT	CASSVRQGSFSGNTIYF
TRBV9	TRBJ2-3	TRBD2	NA	TGTGCCAGCAGCGGACTGACTAGCGGGGCGTCAGATACGCAGTATTTT	CASSGLTSGASDTQYF
TRBV19	TRBJ1-3	TRBD1	few	TGTGCCAGTAGTACCGGGACAGATGGAAACACCATATATTTT	CASSTGTDGNTIYF
TRBV2	TRBJ1-2	NA	NA	TGTGCCAGCAGTGAGTCAGGGTCAAAATATGGCTACACCTTC	CASSESGSKYGYTF
TRBV6-5	TRBJ2-7	NA	once	TGTGCCAGCAGTCTTCGTGCGACTAGGAGTTACGAGCAGTACTTC	CASSLRATRSYEQYF
TRBV6-4	TRBJ2-2	NA	many	TGTGCCAGCAGTCCCGACTCCTACACCGGGGAGCTGTTTTTT	CASSPDSYTGELFF
TRBV2	TRBJ1-1	TRBD1	NA	TGTGCCAGCAGAGCCCCGACAGGGGACACTGAAGCTTTCTTT	CASRAPTGDTEAFF
TRBV18	TRBJ2-3	TRBD1	NA	TGTGCCAGCTCACTACAGGGGGAGGCAGATACGCAGTATTTT	CASSLQGEADTQYF
TRBV5-1	TRBJ2-3	NA	NA	TGCGCCAGCAGCTTAAACGGAGCTAGCACAGATACGCAGTATTTT	CASSLNGASTDTQYF
TRBV5-1	TRBJ1-5	TRBD1	few	TGCGCCAGCAGCCTCAATCCGGGACAGAATCAGCCCCAGCATTTT	CASSLNPGQNQPQHF
TRBV6-2/TRBV6-3	TRBJ1-5	NA	NA	TGTGCCAGCAGCCCAGGGGAAGTTGGGCCCCAGCATTTT	CASSPGEVGPQHF
TRBV29-1	TRBJ2-5	TRBD1	NA	TGCAGCGCGGACAGGCTCCAAGAGACCCAGTACTTC	CSADRLQETQYF
TRBV19	TRBJ2-1	TRBD1	NA	TGTGCCAGTAGTACTCGTACCGGGACAGGGGTAAATGAGCAGTTCTTC	CASSTRTGTGVNEQFF
TRBV2	TRBJ2-7	NA	NA	TGTGCCAGCAGTGAAATATCCTACGAGCAGTACTTC	CASSEISYEQYF
TRBV19	TRBJ1-3	NA	NA	TGTGCCACCCAGAGACAGCGAAACTCTGGAAACACCATATATTTT	CATQRQRNSGNTIYF
TRBV5-6	TRBJ2-7	TRBD1	NA	TGTGCCAGCAGCCGCGGACAGGGGGACGAGCAGTACTTC	CASSRGQGDEQYF
TRBV5-1	TRBJ1-3	NA	NA	TGCGCCAGCAGCTTGGTTGGGACTCAGAGAGGAAACACCATATATTTT	CASSLVGTQRGNTIYF
TRBV5-5	TRBJ1-1	NA	once	TGTGCCAGCAGCTTGGGGGGGCCCGGGTCCACTGAAGCTTTCTTT	CASSLGGPGSTEAFF
TRBV28	TRBJ1-2	NA	NA	TGTGCCATCTATCAAACAGCTAACTATGGCTACACCTTC	CAIYQTANYGYTF
TRBV25-1	TRBJ2-2	TRBD1	NA	TGTGCCAGCAGTAAACAGGGGAGTGAGGAGCTGTTTTTT	CASSKQGSEELFF
TRBV5-4	TRBJ1-2	TRBD1	NA	TGTGCCAGCAGCTTTTCCGGGACAGGGATAAACTATGGCTACACCTTC	CASSFSGTGINYGYTF
TRBV5-8	TRBJ2-7	TRBD1	NA	TGTGCCAGCAGCATACAGGGGTACGAGCAGTACTTC	CASSIQGYEQYF
TRBV11-2	TRBJ2-5	NA	many	TGTGCCAGCAGCTTAAATTCTGGCCGAGAGACCCAGTACTTC	CASSLNSGRETQYF